Here is one T cell receptor beta chain with its context. Its antigen is not identified. This clone may be a read error of a much larger clone one base away. The data were taken from a study of blood T cells in healthy people across ages. Next came a second PCR, run for about 6 to 11 cycles, which used a sample-barcoded 5' primer along with a J-beta primer mix. In TCRdb, the 5' RACE reads were re-called with MiXCR into one record per CDR3 protein. The data show 750,000 to 950,000 distinct CDR3 sequences, with roughly 29% seen just once and roughly a tenth held by the top ten. Germline CDR1 SGHNT, CDR2 YYREEE (reference sequence). Trimming removed 1 base from V and 7 bases from J; junction bases left unmatched: 9. CDR3 length equals 15 residues. Whole-study findings and limits: The lack of PBMC sorting stopped any conclusive naive versus antigen-experienced comparison. As age increased, TCR beta diversity per million T cells fell in a roughly linear fashion. Naive CD4+ cells and diversity were both higher in long-lived donors than in aged donors.

This same sample was also part of a study on T cells of mothers and their children. That report notes: In each mother, TCR beta CDR3 reads exceeded 8.5 million; in each child, they numbered around 3 million.

The sequencing sample was made of blood. The chain uses TRBV5-4 and TRBJ1-2; 8 bases match TRBD1. This receptor was obtained from a woman aged 40 to 50 in good health. The DNA of the CDR3 is TGTGCCAGCAGCTTGCATCAGGGACAGGCCTGTGGCTACACCTTC. Protein: CASSLHQGQACGYTF.